This T cell receptor (beta chain) is from a study of human versus mouse CDR3 diversity and MHC coevolution. With respect to this clone: Its target is not known.

Sequenced by immunoSEQ multiplex PCR; TCRdb stores in-frame clones only, minus some. Of 60,000 or so clones in the sample, approximately 94% were seen once. Naive CD4 T cells were sorted as CD45RO-negative, CD62L-positive. Study results and limitations: Mice had fewer CDR3 deletions and insertions than humans on average. The lowest clonal inequality scores came from two of three human donors.

CDR3 length: 16 amino acids. The germline V gene encodes CDR1 MNHEY and CDR2 SMNVEV (reference sequence). After removal of 5 bases from V and 3 bases from J, the junction contained 11 bases not matched to a gene. The source of this sequence is a person in their 60s in good health. The chain couples TRBV27 to TRBJ2-7; 9 bases line up with TRBD2. The sequenced material came from naive CD4+ T cells from blood. Stated subset: CD45RO-negative CD62L-positive naive CD4 T cells. The CDR3 region has the DNA TGTGCCAGCAGTATGTCTAGCGGGACAAGCCTCTACGAGCAGTACTTC. As protein: CASSMSSGTSLYEQYF.